Each of the 10 T cell receptor beta chains below was sequenced from the same sample in a study of CD8+ T cells in alopecia areata. Reverse transcription of extracted RNA yielded cDNA, which provided the sequencing template. Clones were sequenced by immunoSEQ multiplex PCR, and TCRdb holds only the in-frame ones, with some missing. Among under 250,000 clones listed, under 75% were seen once. Indicated treatment: oral pan-JAK inhibitor, 5-10 mg twice daily. Sequences were derived from CD4+ T cells sorted from blood, sampled at week 4, from a patient treated with tofacitinib. Receptor source: a human donor with alopecia areata.

This clone came up a few times. This rearrangement joins TRBV29-1 to TRBJ2-1; D is unresolved. The CDR3 totals 8 residues. The germline CDR1 and CDR2 sequences are SQVTM and ANQGSEA. DNA of the CDR3: TGCCACCCTCGTGAGCAGTTCTTC. Residues: CHPREQFF.

The CDR3 nucleotides read TGCAGCGTTGAACGACAGACAGATACGCAGTATTTT. Its translation: CSVERQTDTQYF. The J gene is TRBJ2-3, the V gene TRBV29-1; D may be TRBD1 (5 bases). V lost 2 bases and J lost 3, with 6 bases in between. Germline assignment: CDR1 SQVTM and CDR2 ANQGSEA. The CDR3 spans 12 residues.

This chain links TRBV15 with TRBJ1-3; no clear D gene. The germline CDR1 and CDR2 sequences are LNHNV and YYDKDF (reference sequence). The CDR3 consists of 13 residues. V was trimmed by 0 bases and J by 3 bases, leaving 3 bases between them. CDR3 DNA: TGTGCCACCAGCAGAGATTATGGAAACACCATATATTTT. Its protein product is CATSRDYGNTIYF. Based on the CDR3 plus reference TRBV15 and TRBJ1-3, the full variable domain is DAMVIQNPRYQVTQFGKPVTLSCSQTLNHNVMYWYQQKSSQAPKLLFHYYDKDFNNEADTPDNFQSRRPNTSFCFLDIRSPGLGDTAMYLCATSRDYGNTIYFGEGSWLTVV.

The chain carries TRBV25-1 and TRBJ1-4, with 7 bases identical to TRBD1. V dropped 3 bases and J dropped 8; count of bases not matched to a gene: 9. The germline CDR1 and CDR2 sequences are MGHDK and SYGVNS. The CDR3 runs 15 residues. In DNA, the CDR3 is TGTGCCAGCAGTGAGGTAGACAGGGTTGGAGAAAAACTGTTTTTT. Translated, it gives CASSEVDRVGEKLFF.

This clone has only a few counts. The CDR3 protein is CASRDGRGTGELFF. CDR3 DNA sequence: TGTGCCAGCAGAGATGGTAGGGGCACCGGGGAGCTGTTTTTT. V is TRBV25-1 and J is TRBJ2-2; a weak D match, TRBD1 (5 bases). Germline V gene lookup returns CDR1 MGHDK and CDR2 SYGVNS. Trimming left V 6 bases short and J 4 bases short, with 12 bases between. The CDR3 runs 14 residues.

The chain joins TRBV30 to TRBJ1-2; the D gene is possibly TRBD1 (6 bases). V lost 1 base to trimming and J lost 3 bases, with 12 bases between them. This CDR3 has 14 amino acids. CDR1 and CDR2 from the germline V gene are GTSNPN and SVGIG (reference sequence). The CDR3 loop is CAWSGGRGYYGYTF. DNA for the CDR3: TGTGCCTGGAGTGGGGGGCGTGGATACTATGGCTACACCTTC.

This chain joins TRBV5-4 and TRBJ2-6; 13 bases align to TRBD2. This CDR3 contains 18 residues. J was trimmed by 0 bases and V by 4 bases; bases with no gene match: 4. Germline V lookup: CDR1 SGHNT, CDR2 YYREEE (reference sequence). CDR3 DNA sequence: TGTGCCAGCAGCCCGGGACTAGCGGGGCTCTCTGGGGCCAACGTCCTGACTTTC. It encodes CASSPGLAGLSGANVLTF. Using reference TRBV5-4 and TRBJ2-6 for the parts outside the CDR3, the full variable domain is ETGVTQSPTHLIKTRGQQVTLRCSSQSGHNTVSWYQQALGQGPQFIFQYYREEENGRGNFPPRFSGLQFPNYSSELNVNALELDDSALYLCASSPGLAGLSGANVLTFGAGSRLTVL.

The CDR3 reads CASISGTGFAGDTGELFF. The CDR3 bases are TGTGCCAGCATCTCCGGGACAGGGTTTGCAGGGGACACCGGGGAGCTGTTTTTT. J is TRBJ2-2 and V is TRBV7-9, with 9 positions matching TRBD1. CDR1 SEHNR and CDR2 FQNEAQ come from the germline V gene (reference sequence). The J segment lost 3 bases and the V segment lost 7 bases, leaving 15 bases of the junction unmatched. CDR3 length equals 18 residues.

The chain combines TRBV19 with TRBJ1-5; D is unresolved. Trimming removed 0 bases from V and 5 bases from J, with 5 bases in between. Germline V gives CDR1 LNHDA, CDR2 SQIVND (reference sequence). CDR3 length: 13 residues. Here the CDR3 DNA reads TGTGCCAGTAGTATAGACTATGATCAGCCCCAGCATTTT. Translating gives CASSIDYDQPQHF.

V is TRBV6-5 and J is TRBJ2-5; a weak D match, TRBD1 (5 bases). V shed 5 bases and J shed 0 bases, with 10 bases lying between them. CDR1 and CDR2 from the germline V gene are MNHEY and SVGAGI. The CDR3 runs to 14 residues. Here the CDR3 DNA reads TGTGCCAGCAGTATGACAGATCACCAAGAGACCCAGTACTTC. The encoded protein is CASSMTDHQETQYF.